This T cell receptor beta chain is drawn from a study of shared clonotypes between healthy human individuals. Per the germline V gene, CDR1 is LNHDA and CDR2 is SQIVND (reference sequence). The J segment lost 5 bases and the V segment lost 5 bases, leaving 5 bases of the junction unmatched. The CDR3 loop spans 15 amino acids. Sorted-subset replicate PCRs used around 200 ng of genomic DNA. This amount corresponded to approximately 30,000 T cell genomes. Generated by immunoSEQ multiplex PCR, the TCRdb table keeps only in-frame clones and is missing some. The top ten hold about 0.39% of the sample, which has millions of clones, 93% seen once.

The genes are TRBV19 and TRBJ2-7; 14 bases are shared with TRBD2. The source is a man between 18 and 35 years old in good health. Some clones in this sample may be carry-over from other donors' samples. The sample taken for sequencing was naive CD4+ T cells from PBMCs. Noted subset: CD45RA+ positively selected. The CDR3 DNA follows: TGTGCCAGTAGTGGCGGGACTAGCGGGAGTAACGAGCAGTACTTC. This gives the protein CASSGGTSGSNEQYF.